Presented here are 26 T cell receptor beta chains from one specimen sequenced in a study of a mutant IDH1 vaccine in newly diagnosed glioma. Time point: week 23, last vaccination. Mutant IDH1 20-mer peptide, at 300 ug, made up each vaccine dose, with topical imiquimod. Their antigens are not known. Repertoires were generated with immunoSEQ multiplex PCR, while TCRdb's copy carries only in-frame clones and drops some. The profile shows tens of thousands of clones, roughly 77% of them singletons. The material was PBMCs, obtained from a glioma patient whose treatment included an IDH1 peptide vaccine. The receptors stem from a woman aged 40-49 years with glioma. Some clones in this sample may be carry-over from other donors' samples.

The genes are TRBV19 and TRBJ1-1; D possibly corresponds to TRBD1 (5 bases). Germline V gene lookup returns CDR1 LNHDA and CDR2 SQIVND (reference sequence). Trimming stripped 5 bases from V and 1 base from J, with 8 bases between. The CDR3 is 13 amino acids. The DNA for the CDR3 is TGTGCCAGTAGTGTTGACAGGAACACTGAAGCTTTCTTT. Its protein product is CASSVDRNTEAFF.

The chain couples TRBV4-1 to TRBJ2-1, with 7 nucleotides matching TRBD2. The CDR3 has 19 amino acids. V shed 0 bases and J 4 bases; nucleotides not matched to a gene: 15. From germline, CDR1 is MGHRA and CDR2 YSYEKL. CDR3 loop: CASSQEFGGAGASYNEQFF. The CDR3 DNA follows: TGCGCCAGCAGCCAAGAATTTGGCGGTGCGGGAGCTTCTTACAATGAGCAGTTCTTC.

V and J are TRBV10-2 and TRBJ1-5; D ambiguous. The ends were cut back, 3 bases at V and 7 bases at J, with 10 bases in the middle. CDR1 is WSHSY, CDR2 SAAADI, per germline. CDR3 length: 13 amino acids. As DNA, the CDR3 is TGCGCCAGCAGTGATAAGGGAACGCAGCCCCAGCATTTT. Translating it yields CASSDKGTQPQHF.

V is TRBV6-5 and J is TRBJ1-2; no firm D call. Trimming removed 7 bases from V and 0 bases from J, with 12 bases in between. The CDR3 contains 14 residues. Germline CDR1 reads MNHEY; CDR2 reads SVGAGI. The DNA for the CDR3 is TGTGCCAGCAATAACGGGAACTCTAACTATGGCTACACCTTC. This gives the protein CASNNGNSNYGYTF.

The chain couples TRBV12-5 to TRBJ1-5, with 8 nucleotides matching TRBD1. Germline V CDR1 and CDR2: LGHNT, FRNRAP. The CDR3 runs to 16 residues. V was clipped by 3 bases and J by 6 bases; unmatched bases: 10. The CDR3 nucleotides read TGTGCTAGTGGTTTCCGACAGGGGCGCTTAGGTCAGCCCCAGCATTTT. The encoded protein is CASGFRQGRLGQPQHF.

In its sample, this clone was seen a few times. The V gene is TRBV6-6, the J gene TRBJ1-1; D gene unclear. The CDR3 runs 12 residues. Deletions cut 5 bases from V and 5 bases from J, with 9 bases between. Per the germline V gene, CDR1 is MNHNY and CDR2 is SVGAGI (reference sequence). The DNA for the CDR3 is TGTGCCAGCAGTCGGCTGGGGACTGAAGCTTTCTTT. Protein: CASSRLGTEAFF.

This clone appeared a few times. CDR3 DNA sequence: TGTGCCAGCAGCAAAGGTCCCCTCAATCAGCCCCAGCATTTT. Amino acid sequence: CASSKGPLNQPQHF. The chain links TRBV21-1 to TRBJ1-5. TRBV21-1 is flagged as a pseudogene. CDR3 size: 14 residues.

The chain joins TRBV19 to TRBJ1-2; 10 bases line up with TRBD1. Germline V gene data show CDR1 as LNHDA and CDR2 as SQIVND (reference sequence). The CDR3 has 14 amino acids. The junction had 5 bases not matched to a gene; V was cut back by 5 bases and J by 5 bases. The CDR3 loop reads CASSVRQGAYGYTF. CDR3 DNA sequence: TGTGCCAGTAGTGTCAGACAGGGGGCTTATGGCTACACCTTC.

J is TRBJ1-2 and V is TRBV5-4; D is unresolved. The germline gives CDR1 SGHNT, CDR2 YYREEE (reference sequence). This CDR3 comprises 12 residues. V shed 1 base and J shed 5 bases, with 6 bases lying between them. The CDR3 bases are TGTGCCAGCAGCTTGTCAGCGTATGGCTACACCTTC. This gives the protein CASSLSAYGYTF.

The V call is TRBV5-1, the J call TRBJ1-2; 8 bases are a match to TRBD1. The ends lost 0 bases at V and 5 bases at J; junction bases unmatched: 3. Germline CDR1 and CDR2: SGHRS and YFSETQ. CDR3 length equals 14 residues. The CDR3 DNA reads TGCGCCAGCAGCTTGGACAGGGGGGATTATGGCTACACCTTC. The encoded protein is CASSLDRGDYGYTF.

The chain has TRBV19 and TRBJ2-5, with D possibly being TRBD1 (6 bases). V dropped 7 bases and J dropped 5 bases, with 26 bases sitting between them. The CDR3 has 17 amino acids. Looked up from germline, CDR1 is LNHDA and CDR2 is SQIVND (reference sequence). The CDR3 DNA follows: TGTGCCAGTACCCCAGGTAGGAGGACAGACCTCTGGGAGACCCAGTACTTC. Encoded protein: CASTPGRRTDLWETQYF.

CDR3 residues: CASSLDLGAGNYGYTF. The CDR3 region has the DNA TGTGCCAGCAGCTTAGATTTGGGGGCGGGTAACTATGGCTACACCTTC. The chain recombines TRBV7-2 with TRBJ1-2; tentative D call: TRBD1 (6 bases). Germline CDR1 is SGHTA and CDR2 is FQGNSA. The V and J ends lost 1 base and 1 base respectively, with 13 bases between them. The CDR3 runs 16 residues. Full variable domain (missing parts from reference TRBV7-2 and TRBJ1-2): GAGVSQSPSNKVTEKGKDVELRCDPISGHTALYWYRQSLGQGLEFLIYFQGNSAPDKSGLPSDRFSAERTGGSVSTLTIQRTQQEDSAVYLCASSLDLGAGNYGYTFGSGTRLTVV.

This clone was picked up one time. The chain is built from TRBV7-9 and TRBJ2-7; 9 nucleotides agree with TRBD1. Germline V CDR1 and CDR2: SEHNR, FQNEAQ (reference sequence). After removal of 1 base from V and 4 bases from J, the junction contained 5 bases not matched to a gene. This CDR3 region has 15 residues. CDR3 residues: CASSLGTGAAYEQYF. For the CDR3, the DNA is TGTGCCAGCAGCTTAGGGACAGGGGCGGCTTACGAGCAGTACTTC.

This chain joins TRBV7-6 and TRBJ1-5; perhaps TRBD1 as D (5 bases). The CDR3 is 15 residues long. Germline V gene lookup returns CDR1 SGHVS and CDR2 FNYEAQ. The V end lost 1 base, the J end lost 5 bases, and 12 bases lay between the germline ends. CDR3 region: CASSLGWAGHQPQHF. The CDR3 nucleotides read TGTGCCAGCAGCTTAGGGTGGGCAGGGCATCAGCCCCAGCATTTT.

This clone came up a few times. The chain links TRBV9 to TRBJ2-2, with a tentative D call TRBD2 (6 bases). The CDR3 length is 16 residues. CDR1 SGDLS and CDR2 YYNGEE come from the germline V gene. V shed 0 bases and J shed 2 bases, with 11 bases lying between them. The CDR3 nucleotides are TGTGCCAGCAGCGTAGGGCTAGCGATTAACACCGGGGAGCTGTTTTTT. It yields the protein CASSVGLAINTGELFF.

This clone appeared a few times. V gene TRBV18 combines with J gene TRBJ1-1; D is uncertain. CDR3 length: 16 amino acids. Trimming cost V 6 bases and J 2 bases, with 19 bases left between them. The germline V gene encodes CDR1 KGHSH and CDR2 LQKENI. The CDR3 bases are TGTGCCAGCTCCGCCGAAGCTCCGCCGGGAAACACTGAAGCTTTCTTT. Translated, it gives CASSAEAPPGNTEAFF.

This clone was counted between two and nine times. The chain joins TRBV4-2 to TRBJ1-1; D is unresolved. Germline V gene sequence: CDR1 LGHNA, CDR2 YNFKEQ. The CDR3 loop spans 14 amino acids. With 4 bases removed from V and 0 bases from J, the gap between germline ends came to 9 bases. This CDR3 is CASSRPGLNTEAFF. The CDR3 DNA reads as TGTGCCAGCAGCCGACCCGGGTTGAACACTGAAGCTTTCTTT.

V gene TRBV5-4 combines with J gene TRBJ1-1, with TRBD1 as a possible D gene (5 bases). The CDR3 loop spans 15 amino acids. Per the germline V gene, CDR1 is SGHNT and CDR2 is YYREEE (reference sequence). V lost 7 bases to trimming and J lost 0 bases, with 16 bases between them. The CDR3 sequence is CASRPAGVMNTEAFF. The CDR3 DNA is TGTGCCAGCCGCCCGGCGGGGGTCATGAACACTGAAGCTTTCTTT. Supplemented by reference TRBV5-4 and TRBJ1-1, the full variable domain reads ETGVTQSPTHLIKTRGQQVTLRCSSQSGHNTVSWYQQALGQGPQFIFQYYREEENGRGNFPPRFSGLQFPNYSSELNVNALELDDSALYLCASRPAGVMNTEAFFGQGTRLTVV.

In nucleotides, the CDR3 is TGTGCCAGCAGCCTAGGACTAGCGGGGATCGCCGATACGCAGTATTTT. Its translation is CASSLGLAGIADTQYF. The chain carries TRBV7-2 and TRBJ2-3, with 12 nucleotides matching TRBD2. The CDR3 runs 16 residues. Germline CDR1 reads SGHTA; CDR2 reads FQGNSA. The junction had 9 bases not matched to a gene; V was cut back by 5 bases and J by 6 bases.

This sequence joins TRBV5-4 and TRBJ2-5; TRBD2 aligns across 9 bases. CDR3 length: 18 residues. The ends lost 5 bases at V and 2 bases at J; junction bases unmatched: 16. From germline, CDR1 is SGHNT and CDR2 YYREEE (reference sequence). The CDR3 protein is CASRQWGLAGVGQETQYF. CDR3 sequence (DNA): TGTGCCAGCAGACAATGGGGATTAGCGGGGGTAGGGCAAGAGACCCAGTACTTC.

J is TRBJ2-5 and V is TRBV6-5; the match to TRBD1 covers 7 bases. CDR1 and CDR2 from the germline V gene are MNHEY and SVGAGI. The CDR3 has 12 residues. V lost 7 bases and J lost 5; bases outside the gene matches: 4. This chain's CDR3 is CASMGQKETQYF. The CDR3 nucleotides read TGTGCCAGCATGGGACAGAAGGAGACCCAGTACTTC.

This clone was seen only once. V gene TRBV5-1 combines with J gene TRBJ2-7; 8 nucleotides agree with TRBD2. Germline V gene data show CDR1 as SGHRS and CDR2 as YFSETQ. The length of the CDR3 is 14 residues. V lost 4 bases to trimming and J lost 7 bases; unmatched junction nucleotides: 10. CDR3 sequence reads: CASSPAGDPREQYF. The CDR3 nucleotides are TGCGCCAGCAGCCCAGCGGGGGATCCCAGGGAGCAGTACTTC.

This rearrangement joins TRBV21-1 to TRBJ1-3; the table calls TRBD1, which could not be checked here. TRBV21-1 is a pseudogene. CDR3 length: 13 residues. Here the CDR3 reads CASSKQGGNTIYF. For the CDR3, the DNA is TGTGCCAGCAGCAAACAGGGTGGAAACACCATATATTTT.

J is TRBJ2-3 and V is TRBV5-1; TRBD2 matches at 8 bases. The CDR3 sequence is 16 residues long. CDR1 is SGHRS, CDR2 YFSETQ, per germline. The junction had 8 bases not matched to a gene; V was cut back by 1 base and J by 4 bases. This CDR3 reads CASSLSLPRGADTQYF. CDR3 sequence (DNA): TGCGCCAGCAGCTTGTCCCTCCCGCGGGGGGCAGATACGCAGTATTTT.

This chain's CDR3 is CASSHRRTSGGNTDTQYF. CDR3 DNA: TGTGCCAGCAGCCATCGCCGGACTAGCGGGGGGAACACAGATACGCAGTATTTT. V and J are TRBV2 and TRBJ2-3; 14 positions match TRBD2. V shed 6 bases and J 2 bases; nucleotides not matched to a gene: 10. Germline CDR1 is SNHLY and CDR2 is FYNNEI. The CDR3 length is 18 residues.

This clone was seen once. The chain recombines TRBV5-1 with TRBJ1-6; D is perhaps TRBD1 (5 bases). The CDR3 totals 15 residues. V lost 4 bases and J lost 4, with 12 bases in between. The V gene's germline CDR1 is SGHRS and CDR2 YFSETQ. CDR3 DNA: TGCGCCAGCAGCGAGGGACGACAGTATAATTCACCCCTCCACTTT. Its protein is CASSEGRQYNSPLHF.